The sequence of this TCR beta chain was determined in a study of CD8+CD57+ T cells in acquired aplastic anemia. Germline CDR1 and CDR2: DFQATT and SNEGSKA (reference sequence). This CDR3 is built from 11 residues. Findings and limits, study-wide: Patients and controls shared twenty-nine CD8+ CDR3 sequences.

Points on this clonotype: The antigen remains undetermined. A junction end diverges from the germline sequence, so it may reflect a read error.

Researchers used genomic DNA as the template to profile TCR beta VDJ and CDR3. TCRdb processed the reads anew with MiXCR; each CDR3 protein has one entry. The sample lists 400,000 to 450,000 distinct CDR3 sequences, roughly 64% occurring once. The clonotype was recovered from a human donor in good health, serving as a control. Input material: sorted CD4+, CD8+, or CD8+CD57+ T cells (not recorded which) from PBMCs. The rearrangement uses TRBV20-1 and TRBJ1-1; D remains ambiguous. CDR3 amino acids: CSARAEGNSYF. In nucleotides, the CDR3 is TGCAGTGCAAGAGCGGAGGGAAACTCCTACTTT.